This TCR beta chain was documented in a study of control samples from healthy donors and cancer patients. Here immunoSEQ multiplex PCR was the method, and the copy in TCRdb shows in-frame clones only, minus some. The profile shows under 450,000 clones, approximately 90% of them singletons. Trimming cost V 4 bases and J 2 bases; bases outside gene matches: 11. Germline V gene sequence: CDR1 PRHDT, CDR2 FYEKMQ (reference sequence). This CDR3 is built from 18 residues. Sample: PBMCs. This TCR was sampled from a man aged 40-49 years with head and neck cancer. V is TRBV13 and J is TRBJ2-3; 11 nucleotides align to TRBD1. The CDR3 reads CASSWGTGGIGYTDTQYF. Written as DNA, the CDR3 is TGTGCCAGCAGCTGGGGGACAGGGGGGATCGGATACACAGATACGCAGTATTTT.